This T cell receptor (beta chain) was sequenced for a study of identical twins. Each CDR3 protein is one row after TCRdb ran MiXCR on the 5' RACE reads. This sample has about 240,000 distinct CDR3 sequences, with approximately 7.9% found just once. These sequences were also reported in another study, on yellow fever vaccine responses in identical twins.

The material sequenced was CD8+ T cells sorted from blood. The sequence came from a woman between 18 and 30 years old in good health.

The CDR3 bases are TGTGCCAGCAGCTTAGGAACGACCGCTTACAATGAGCAGTTCTTC. Encoded protein: CASSLGTTAYNEQFF. The chain carries TRBV7-6 and TRBJ2-1, with D unresolved. This CDR3 region has 15 residues. CDR1 is SGHVS and CDR2 is FNYEAQ in the germline V gene. Trimming took off 1 base at V and 4 bases at J, with 11 bases between the two ends.